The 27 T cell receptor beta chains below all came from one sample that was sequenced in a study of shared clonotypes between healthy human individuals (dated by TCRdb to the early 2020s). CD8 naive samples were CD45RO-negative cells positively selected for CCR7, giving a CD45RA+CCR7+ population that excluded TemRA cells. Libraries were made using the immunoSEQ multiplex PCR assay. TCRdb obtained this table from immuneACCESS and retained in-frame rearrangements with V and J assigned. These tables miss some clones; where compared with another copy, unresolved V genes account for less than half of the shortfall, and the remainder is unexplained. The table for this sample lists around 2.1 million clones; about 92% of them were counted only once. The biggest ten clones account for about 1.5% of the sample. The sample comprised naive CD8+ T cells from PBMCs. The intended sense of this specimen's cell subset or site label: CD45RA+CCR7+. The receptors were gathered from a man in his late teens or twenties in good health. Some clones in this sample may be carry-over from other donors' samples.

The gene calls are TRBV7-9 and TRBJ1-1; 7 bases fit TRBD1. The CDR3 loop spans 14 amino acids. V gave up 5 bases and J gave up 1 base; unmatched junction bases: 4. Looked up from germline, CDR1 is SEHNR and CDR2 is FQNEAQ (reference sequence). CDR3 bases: TGTGCCAGCAGCGCGGGACAGCCGAACACTGAAGCTTTCTTT. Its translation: CASSAGQPNTEAFF.

Here the CDR3 DNA reads TGTGCCACCTTCGACTACAATGAGCAGTTCTTC. Translation: CATFDYNEQFF. The V gene is TRBV15, the J gene TRBJ2-1; D gene uncertain. With 8 bases removed from V and 3 bases from J, the gap between germline ends came to 5 bases. Germline V gives CDR1 LNHNV, CDR2 YYDKDF (reference sequence). The CDR3 consists of 11 residues.

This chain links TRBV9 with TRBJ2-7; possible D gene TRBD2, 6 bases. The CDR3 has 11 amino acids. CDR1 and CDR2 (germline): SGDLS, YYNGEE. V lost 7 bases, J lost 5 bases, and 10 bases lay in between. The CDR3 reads CASGGSNEQYF. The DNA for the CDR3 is TGTGCCAGCGGGGGGTCCAACGAGCAGTACTTC.

Written as DNA, the CDR3 is TGTGCCAGCAGTTTTTACGTCGGGGATACGCAGTATTTT. This translates into CASSFYVGDTQYF. V usage is TRBV28 and J usage is TRBJ2-3; no clear D gene. There are 13 residues in the CDR3. V was trimmed by 3 bases and J by 6 bases, leaving 10 bases between them. Per germline, CDR1 MDHEN and CDR2 SYDVKM.

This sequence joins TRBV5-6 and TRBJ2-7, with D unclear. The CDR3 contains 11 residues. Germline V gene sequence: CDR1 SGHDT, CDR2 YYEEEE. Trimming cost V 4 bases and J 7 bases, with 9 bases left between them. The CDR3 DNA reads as TGTGCCAGCAGCATCAACAAAGAGCAGTACTTC. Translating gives CASSINKEQYF.

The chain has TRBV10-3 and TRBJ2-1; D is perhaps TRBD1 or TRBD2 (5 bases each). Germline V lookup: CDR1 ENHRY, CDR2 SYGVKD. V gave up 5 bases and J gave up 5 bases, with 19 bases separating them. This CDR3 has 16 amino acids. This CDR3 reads CAISFSGRGDNNEQFF. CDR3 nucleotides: TGTGCCATCAGTTTCAGTGGCAGAGGGGATAACAATGAGCAGTTCTTC.

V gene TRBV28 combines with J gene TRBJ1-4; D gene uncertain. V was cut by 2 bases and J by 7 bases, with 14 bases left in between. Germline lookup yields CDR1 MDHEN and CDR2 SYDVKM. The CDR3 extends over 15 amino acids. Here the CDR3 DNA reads TGTGCCAGCAGTTTAGCCGGAGGTATAGGTGAAAAACTGTTTTTT. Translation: CASSLAGGIGEKLFF.

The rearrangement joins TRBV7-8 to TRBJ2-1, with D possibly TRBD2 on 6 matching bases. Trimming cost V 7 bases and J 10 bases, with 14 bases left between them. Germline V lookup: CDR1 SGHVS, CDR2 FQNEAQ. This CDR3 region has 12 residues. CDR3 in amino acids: CASNLGGGEQFF. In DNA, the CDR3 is TGTGCCAGCAACCTGGGGGGAGGCGAGCAGTTCTTC.

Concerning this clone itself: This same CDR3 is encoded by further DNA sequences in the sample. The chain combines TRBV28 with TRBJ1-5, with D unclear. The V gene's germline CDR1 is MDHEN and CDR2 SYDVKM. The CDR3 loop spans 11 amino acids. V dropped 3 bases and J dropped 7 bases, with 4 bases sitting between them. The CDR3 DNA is TGTGCCAGCAGTTTCTCCCAGCCCCAGCATTTT. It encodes CASSFSQPQHF.

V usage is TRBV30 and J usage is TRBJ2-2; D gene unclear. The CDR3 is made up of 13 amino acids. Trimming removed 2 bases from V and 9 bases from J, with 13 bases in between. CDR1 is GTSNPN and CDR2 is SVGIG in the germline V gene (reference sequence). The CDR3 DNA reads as TGTGCCTGGAGTTTAAGAATAGGCCGGGAGCTGTTTTTT. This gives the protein CAWSLRIGRELFF.

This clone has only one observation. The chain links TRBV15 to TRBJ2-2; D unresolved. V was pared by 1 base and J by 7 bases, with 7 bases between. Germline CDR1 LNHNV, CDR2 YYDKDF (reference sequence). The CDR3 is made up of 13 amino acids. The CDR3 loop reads CATSRGPGGELFF. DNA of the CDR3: TGTGCCACCAGCAGAGGCCCGGGCGGGGAGCTGTTTTTT.

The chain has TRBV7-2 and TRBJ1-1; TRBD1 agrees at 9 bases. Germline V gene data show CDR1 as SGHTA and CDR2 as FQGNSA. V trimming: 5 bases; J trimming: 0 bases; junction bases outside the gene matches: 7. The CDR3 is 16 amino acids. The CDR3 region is CASSAGQGNMNTEAFF. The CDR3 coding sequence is TGTGCCAGCAGCGCCGGACAGGGGAATATGAACACTGAAGCTTTCTTT. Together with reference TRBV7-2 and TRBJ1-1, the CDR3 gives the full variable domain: GAGVSQSPSNKVTEKGKDVELRCDPISGHTALYWYRQSLGQGLEFLIYFQGNSAPDKSGLPSDRFSAERTGGSVSTLTIQRTQQEDSAVYLCASSAGQGNMNTEAFFGQGTRLTVV.

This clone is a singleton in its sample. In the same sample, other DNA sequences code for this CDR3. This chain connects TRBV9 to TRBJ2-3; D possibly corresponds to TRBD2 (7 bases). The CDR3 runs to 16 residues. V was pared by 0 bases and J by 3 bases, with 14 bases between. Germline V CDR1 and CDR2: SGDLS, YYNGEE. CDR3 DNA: TGTGCCAGCAGCGTAGTAGGCGGGGGCGGAACAGATACGCAGTATTTT. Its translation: CASSVVGGGGTDTQYF.

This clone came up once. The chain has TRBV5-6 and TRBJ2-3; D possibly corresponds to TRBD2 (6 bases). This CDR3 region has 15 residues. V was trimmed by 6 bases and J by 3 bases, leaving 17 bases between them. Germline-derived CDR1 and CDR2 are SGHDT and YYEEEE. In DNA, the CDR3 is TGTGCCAGCACTCCCCCGGGAGTTCGTACAGATACGCAGTATTTT. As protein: CASTPPGVRTDTQYF.

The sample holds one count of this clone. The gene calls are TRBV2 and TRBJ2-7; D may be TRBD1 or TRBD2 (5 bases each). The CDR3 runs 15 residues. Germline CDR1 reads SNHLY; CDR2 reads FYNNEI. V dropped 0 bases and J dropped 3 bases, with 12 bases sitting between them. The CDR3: CASSEAPGPLYEQYF. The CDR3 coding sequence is TGTGCCAGCAGTGAAGCGCCGGGACCACTCTACGAGCAGTACTTC.

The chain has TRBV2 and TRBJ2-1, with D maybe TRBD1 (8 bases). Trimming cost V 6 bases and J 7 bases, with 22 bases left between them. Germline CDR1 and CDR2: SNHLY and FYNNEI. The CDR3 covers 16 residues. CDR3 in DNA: TGTGCCAGCAGCGTAAAACAGGGGGGGAGTACAAATGAGCAGTTCTTC. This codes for CASSVKQGGSTNEQFF.

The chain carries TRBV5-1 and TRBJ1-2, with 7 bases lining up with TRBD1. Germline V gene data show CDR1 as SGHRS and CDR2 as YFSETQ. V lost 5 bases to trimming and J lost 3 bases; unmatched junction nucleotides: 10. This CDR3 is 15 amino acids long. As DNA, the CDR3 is TGCGCCAGCAGTCCCCATCTGGGACAGCACTATGGCTACACCTTC. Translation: CASSPHLGQHYGYTF.

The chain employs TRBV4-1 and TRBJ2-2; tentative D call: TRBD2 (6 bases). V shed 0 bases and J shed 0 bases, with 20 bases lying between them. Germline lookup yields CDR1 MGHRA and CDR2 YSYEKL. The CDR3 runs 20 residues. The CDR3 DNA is TGCGCCAGCAGCCAAGAACGTATCCGGACTACCTCTGCGAACACCGGGGAGCTGTTTTTT. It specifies CASSQERIRTTSANTGELFF.

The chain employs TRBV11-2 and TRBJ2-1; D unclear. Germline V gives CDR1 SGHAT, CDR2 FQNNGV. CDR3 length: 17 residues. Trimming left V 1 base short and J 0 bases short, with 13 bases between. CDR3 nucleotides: TGTGCCAGCAGCTTAGCCGCCGGTCGACCCTCCTACAATGAGCAGTTCTTC. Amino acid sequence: CASSLAAGRPSYNEQFF.

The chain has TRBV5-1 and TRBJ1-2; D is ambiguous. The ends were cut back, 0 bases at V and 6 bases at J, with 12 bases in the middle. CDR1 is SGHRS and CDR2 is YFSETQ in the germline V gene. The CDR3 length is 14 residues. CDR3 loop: CASSLEGSWNGYTF. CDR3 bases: TGCGCCAGCAGCTTGGAAGGGTCTTGGAATGGCTACACCTTC.

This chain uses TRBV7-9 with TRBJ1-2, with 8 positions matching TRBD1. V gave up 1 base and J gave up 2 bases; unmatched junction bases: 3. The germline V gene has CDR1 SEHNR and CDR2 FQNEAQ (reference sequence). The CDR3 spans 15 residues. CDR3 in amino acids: CASSLGSGGNYGYTF. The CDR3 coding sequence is TGTGCCAGCAGCTTAGGCTCAGGGGGCAACTATGGCTACACCTTC.

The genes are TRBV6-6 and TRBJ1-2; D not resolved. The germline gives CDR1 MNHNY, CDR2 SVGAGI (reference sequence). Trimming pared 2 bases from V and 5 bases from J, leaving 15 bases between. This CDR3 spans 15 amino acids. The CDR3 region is CASSYAPDLEYGYTF. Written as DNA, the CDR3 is TGTGCCAGCAGTTACGCCCCCGATTTAGAGTATGGCTACACCTTC.

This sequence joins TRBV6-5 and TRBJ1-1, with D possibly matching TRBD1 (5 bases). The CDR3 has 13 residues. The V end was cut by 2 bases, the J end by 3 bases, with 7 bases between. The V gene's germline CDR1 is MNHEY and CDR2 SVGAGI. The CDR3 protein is CASSYLRDTEAFF. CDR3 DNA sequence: TGTGCCAGCAGTTACCTCAGGGACACTGAAGCTTTCTTT.

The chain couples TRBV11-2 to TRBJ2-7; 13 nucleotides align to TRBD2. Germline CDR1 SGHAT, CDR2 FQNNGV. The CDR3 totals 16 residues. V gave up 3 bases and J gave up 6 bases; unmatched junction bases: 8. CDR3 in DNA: TGTGCCAGCAGCTTCAACTCCGGGACTAGCGGGATCGAGCAGTACTTC. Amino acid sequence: CASSFNSGTSGIEQYF. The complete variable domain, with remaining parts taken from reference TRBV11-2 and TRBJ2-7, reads EAGVAQSPRYKIIEKRQSVAFWCNPISGHATLYWYQQILGQGPKLLIQFQNNGVVDDSQLPKDRFSAERLKGVDSTLKIQPAKLEDSAVYLCASSFNSGTSGIEQYFGPGTRLTVT.

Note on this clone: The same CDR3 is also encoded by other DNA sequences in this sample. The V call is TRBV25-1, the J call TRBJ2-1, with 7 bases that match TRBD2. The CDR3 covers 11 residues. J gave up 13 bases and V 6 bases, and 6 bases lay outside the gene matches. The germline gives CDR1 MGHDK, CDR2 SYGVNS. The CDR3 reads CASSEGRDQFF. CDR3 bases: TGTGCCAGCAGCGAGGGGAGGGATCAGTTCTTC.

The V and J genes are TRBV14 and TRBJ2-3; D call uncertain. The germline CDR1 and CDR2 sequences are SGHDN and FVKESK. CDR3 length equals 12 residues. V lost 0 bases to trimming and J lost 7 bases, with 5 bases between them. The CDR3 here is CASSQDRHTQYF. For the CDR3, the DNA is TGTGCCAGCAGCCAAGATAGGCATACGCAGTATTTT.

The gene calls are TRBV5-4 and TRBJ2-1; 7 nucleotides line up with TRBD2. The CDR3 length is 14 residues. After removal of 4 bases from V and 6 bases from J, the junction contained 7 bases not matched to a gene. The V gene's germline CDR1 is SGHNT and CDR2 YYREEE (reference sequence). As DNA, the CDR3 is TGTGCCAGCAGCACCCGAACTAGCGCCAATGAGCAGTTCTTC. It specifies CASSTRTSANEQFF.